The TCR beta chain under discussion was sequenced for a study of blood T cell repertoires in COVID-19. Study-wide background: T cells, B-cell-depleted T cells, or PBMCs supplied cDNA or gDNA.

The J segment lost 4 bases and the V segment lost 1 base, leaving 15 bases of the junction unmatched. CDR1 and CDR2 from the germline V gene are MGHRA and YSYEKL. This CDR3 has 18 residues. In the authors' workflow: How many nucleated cells were present was estimated from reference gene primer amplification. The data were produced by immunoSEQ multiplex PCR, yet TCRdb's version contains in-frame clones alone and is incomplete. The V and J calls and clone size come from that table; D and trimming were worked out from the DNA. The sample has 4,500 to 5,500 clones, 73% seen once. This chain joins TRBV4-1 and TRBJ1-2, with 7 bases matching TRBD1. Sequencing was carried out using peripheral blood. The receptor was isolated from a human donor in a cohort sampled during active COVID-19. The CDR3 nucleotides are TGCGCCAGCAGCCAAGGTGAACAGGGGAGAGGTTCGAGCTATGGCTACACCTTC. Amino acid sequence: CASSQGEQGRGSSYGYTF.